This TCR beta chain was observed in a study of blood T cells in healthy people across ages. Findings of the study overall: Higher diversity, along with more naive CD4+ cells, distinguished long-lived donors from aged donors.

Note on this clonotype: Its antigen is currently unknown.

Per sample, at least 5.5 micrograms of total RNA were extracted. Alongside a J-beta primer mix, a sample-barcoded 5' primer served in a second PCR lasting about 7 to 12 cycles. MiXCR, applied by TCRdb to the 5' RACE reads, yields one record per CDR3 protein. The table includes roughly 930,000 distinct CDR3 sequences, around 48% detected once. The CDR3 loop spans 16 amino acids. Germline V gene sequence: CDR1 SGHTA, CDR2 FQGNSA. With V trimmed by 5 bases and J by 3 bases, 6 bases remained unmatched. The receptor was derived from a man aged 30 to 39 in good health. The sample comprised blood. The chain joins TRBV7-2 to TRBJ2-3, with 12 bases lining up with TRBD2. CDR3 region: CASSAWTSGATDTQYF. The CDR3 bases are TGTGCCAGCAGCGCCTGGACTAGCGGGGCTACAGATACGCAGTATTTT.